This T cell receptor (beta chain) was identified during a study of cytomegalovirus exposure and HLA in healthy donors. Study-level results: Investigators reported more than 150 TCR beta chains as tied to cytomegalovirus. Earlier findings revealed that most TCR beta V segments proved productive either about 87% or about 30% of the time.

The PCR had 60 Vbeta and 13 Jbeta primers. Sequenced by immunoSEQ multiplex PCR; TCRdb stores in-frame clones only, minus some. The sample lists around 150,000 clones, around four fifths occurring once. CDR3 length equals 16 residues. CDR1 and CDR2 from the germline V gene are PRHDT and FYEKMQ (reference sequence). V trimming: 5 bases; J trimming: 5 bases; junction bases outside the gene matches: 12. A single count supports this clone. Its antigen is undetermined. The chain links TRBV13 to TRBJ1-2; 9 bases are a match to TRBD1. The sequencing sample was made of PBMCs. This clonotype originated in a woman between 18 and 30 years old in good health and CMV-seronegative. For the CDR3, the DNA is TGTGCCAGCAGCGAAAAAGTGGGACAGGGAGGGTATGGCTACACCTTC. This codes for CASSEKVGQGGYGYTF.